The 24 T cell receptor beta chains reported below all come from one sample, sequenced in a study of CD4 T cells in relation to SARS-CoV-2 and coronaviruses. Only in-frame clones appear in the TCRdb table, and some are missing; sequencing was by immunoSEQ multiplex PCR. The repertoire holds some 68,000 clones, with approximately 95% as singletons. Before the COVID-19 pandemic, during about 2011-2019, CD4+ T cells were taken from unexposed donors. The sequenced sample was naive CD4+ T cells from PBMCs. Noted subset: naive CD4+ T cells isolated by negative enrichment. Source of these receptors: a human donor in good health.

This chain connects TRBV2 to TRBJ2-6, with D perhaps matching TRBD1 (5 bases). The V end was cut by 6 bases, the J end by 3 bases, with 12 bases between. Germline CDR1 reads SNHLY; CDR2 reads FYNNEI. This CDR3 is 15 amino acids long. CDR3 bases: TGTGCCAGCAGCGCAAGGCAGGGTGGGGCCAACGTCCTGACTTTC. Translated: CASSARQGGANVLTF.

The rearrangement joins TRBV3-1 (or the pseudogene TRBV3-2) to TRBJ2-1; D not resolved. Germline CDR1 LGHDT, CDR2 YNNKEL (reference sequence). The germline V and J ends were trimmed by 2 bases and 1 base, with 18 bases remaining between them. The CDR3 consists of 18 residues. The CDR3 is CASSQSVLESRSYNEQFF. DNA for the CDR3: TGTGCCAGCAGCCAATCAGTTTTGGAGAGTCGATCCTACAATGAGCAGTTCTTC.

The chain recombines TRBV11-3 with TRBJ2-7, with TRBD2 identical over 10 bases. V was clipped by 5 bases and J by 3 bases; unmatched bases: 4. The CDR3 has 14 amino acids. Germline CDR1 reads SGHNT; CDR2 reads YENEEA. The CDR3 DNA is TGTGCCAGCAGCCCTAGCGGGGGACTCTACGAGCAGTACTTC. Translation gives CASSPSGGLYEQYF.

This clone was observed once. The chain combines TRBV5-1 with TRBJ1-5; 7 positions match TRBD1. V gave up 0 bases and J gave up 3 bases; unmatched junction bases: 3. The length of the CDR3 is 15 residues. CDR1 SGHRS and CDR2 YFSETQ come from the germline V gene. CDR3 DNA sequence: TGCGCCAGCAGCTTGGACAGGGGAGACAATCAGCCCCAGCATTTT. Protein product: CASSLDRGDNQPQHF.

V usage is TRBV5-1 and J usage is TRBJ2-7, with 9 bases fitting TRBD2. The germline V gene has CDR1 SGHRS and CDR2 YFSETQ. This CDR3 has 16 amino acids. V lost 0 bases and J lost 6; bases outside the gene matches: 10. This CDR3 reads CASSLASAGGLGEQYF. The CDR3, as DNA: TGCGCCAGCAGCTTGGCCTCCGCGGGAGGGTTGGGCGAGCAGTACTTC.

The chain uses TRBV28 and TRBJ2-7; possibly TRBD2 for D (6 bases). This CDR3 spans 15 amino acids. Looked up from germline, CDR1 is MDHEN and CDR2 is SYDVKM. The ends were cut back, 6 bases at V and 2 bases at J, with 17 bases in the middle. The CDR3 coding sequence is TGTGCCAGCAGCTCTGGGGGGATGCCCCCCTACGAGCAGTACTTC. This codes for CASSSGGMPPYEQYF.

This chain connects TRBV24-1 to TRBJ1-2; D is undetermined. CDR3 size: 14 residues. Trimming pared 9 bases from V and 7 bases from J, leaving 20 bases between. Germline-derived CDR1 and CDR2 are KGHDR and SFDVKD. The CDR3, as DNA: TGTGCCACCCAGGCCGGGTCGGTGAGCTCTGGCTACACCTTC. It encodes CATQAGSVSSGYTF.

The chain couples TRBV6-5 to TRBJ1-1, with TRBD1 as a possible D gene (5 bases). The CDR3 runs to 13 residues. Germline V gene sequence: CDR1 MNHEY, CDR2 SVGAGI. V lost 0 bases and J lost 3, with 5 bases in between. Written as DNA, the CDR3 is TGTGCCAGCAGTTACTCCAGGGACACTGAAGCTTTCTTT. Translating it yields CASSYSRDTEAFF.

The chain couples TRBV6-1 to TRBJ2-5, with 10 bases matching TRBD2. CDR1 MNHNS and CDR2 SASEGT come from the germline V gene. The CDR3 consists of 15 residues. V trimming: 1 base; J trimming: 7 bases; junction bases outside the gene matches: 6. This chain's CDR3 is CASSEGSSGGGTQYF. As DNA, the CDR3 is TGTGCCAGCAGTGAAGGCAGCAGCGGGGGGGGGACCCAGTACTTC.

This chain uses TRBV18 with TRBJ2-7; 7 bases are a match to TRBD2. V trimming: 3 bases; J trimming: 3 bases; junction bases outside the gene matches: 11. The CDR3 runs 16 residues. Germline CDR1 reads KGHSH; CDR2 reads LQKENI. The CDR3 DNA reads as TGTGCCAGCTCACCCCCCGATGCGGGGAGGGGCTACGAGCAGTACTTC. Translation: CASSPPDAGRGYEQYF.

In nucleotides, the CDR3 is TGCAGCGTTGGAACGGGAAACACTGAAGCTTTCTTT. Residues: CSVGTGNTEAFF. The gene calls are TRBV29-1 and TRBJ1-1; no reliable D call. Germline loops: CDR1 SQVTM, CDR2 ANQGSEA. CDR3 size: 12 residues. Trimming took 4 bases from V and 2 from J, leaving 8 bases between them.

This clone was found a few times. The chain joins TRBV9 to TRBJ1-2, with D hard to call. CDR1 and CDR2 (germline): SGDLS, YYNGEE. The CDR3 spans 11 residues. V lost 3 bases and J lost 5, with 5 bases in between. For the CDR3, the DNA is TGTGCCAGCAGCGCCGATTATGGCTACACCTTC. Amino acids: CASSADYGYTF.

CDR3 DNA: TGTGCCAGCAGCTCGGGACAGGGGATCAATCAGCCCCAGCATTTT. The encoded protein is CASSSGQGINQPQHF. The chain has TRBV7-8 and TRBJ1-5; 10 nucleotides line up with TRBD1. Unmatched junction bases numbered 3, after V lost 4 bases and J lost 3 bases. CDR1 and CDR2 (germline): SGHVS, FQNEAQ. The CDR3 extends over 15 amino acids. The full variable domain, with the rest looked up from reference TRBV7-8 and TRBJ1-5, is GAGVSQSPRYKVAKRGQDVALRCDPISGHVSLFWYQQALGQGPEFLTYFQNEAQLDKSGLPSDRFFAERPEGSVSTLKIQRTQQEDSAVYLCASSSGQGINQPQHFGDGTRLSIL.

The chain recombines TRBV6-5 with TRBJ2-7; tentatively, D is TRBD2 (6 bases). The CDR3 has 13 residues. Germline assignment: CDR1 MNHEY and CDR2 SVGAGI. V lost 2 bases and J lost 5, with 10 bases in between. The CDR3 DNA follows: TGTGCCAGCAGTTACCAGGGAGGAAACGAGCAGTACTTC. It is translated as CASSYQGGNEQYF.

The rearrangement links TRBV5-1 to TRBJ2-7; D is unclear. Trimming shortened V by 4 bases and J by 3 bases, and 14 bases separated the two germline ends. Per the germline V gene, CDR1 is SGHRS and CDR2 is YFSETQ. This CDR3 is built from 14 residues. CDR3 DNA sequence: TGCGCCAGCAGCCAAACGGACGGATACTACGAGCAGTACTTC. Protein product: CASSQTDGYYEQYF.

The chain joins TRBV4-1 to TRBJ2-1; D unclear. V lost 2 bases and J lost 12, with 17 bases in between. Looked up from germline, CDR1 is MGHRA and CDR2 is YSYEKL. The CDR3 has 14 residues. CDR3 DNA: TGCGCCAGCAGCCAAAGTGTCATGGCCCAAGGGCAGTTCTTC. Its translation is CASSQSVMAQGQFF.

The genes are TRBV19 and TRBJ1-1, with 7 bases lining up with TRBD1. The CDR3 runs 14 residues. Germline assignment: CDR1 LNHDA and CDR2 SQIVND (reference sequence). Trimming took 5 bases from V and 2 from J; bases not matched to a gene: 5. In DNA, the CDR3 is TGTGCCAGTAGTCCCGCAGGGGGTAACACTGAAGCTTTCTTT. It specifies CASSPAGGNTEAFF. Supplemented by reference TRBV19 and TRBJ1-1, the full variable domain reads DGGITQSPKYLFRKEGQNVTLSCEQNLNHDAMYWYRQDPGQGLRLIYYSQIVNDFQKGDIAEGYSVSREKKESFPLTVTSAQKNPTAFYLCASSPAGGNTEAFFGQGTRLTVV.

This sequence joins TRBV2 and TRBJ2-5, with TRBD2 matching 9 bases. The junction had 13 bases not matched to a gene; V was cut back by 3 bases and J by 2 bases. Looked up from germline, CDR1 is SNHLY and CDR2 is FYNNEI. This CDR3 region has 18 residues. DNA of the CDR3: TGTGCCAGCAGTGAGGGAAAGGCGGCGGGGGGGTTTCAAGAGACCCAGTACTTC. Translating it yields CASSEGKAAGGFQETQYF.

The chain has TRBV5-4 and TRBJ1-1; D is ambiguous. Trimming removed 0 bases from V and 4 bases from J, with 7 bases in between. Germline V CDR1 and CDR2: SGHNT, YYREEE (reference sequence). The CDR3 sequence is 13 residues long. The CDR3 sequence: CASSLETGTEAFF. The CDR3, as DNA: TGTGCCAGCAGCTTGGAGACGGGCACTGAAGCTTTCTTT.

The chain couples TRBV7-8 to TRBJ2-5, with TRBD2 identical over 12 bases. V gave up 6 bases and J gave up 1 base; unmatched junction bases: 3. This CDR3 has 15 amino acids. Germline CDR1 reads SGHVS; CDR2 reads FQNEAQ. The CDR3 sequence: CASRTSGSIQETQYF. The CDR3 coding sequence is TGTGCCAGCAGGACTAGCGGGAGTATCCAAGAGACCCAGTACTTC.

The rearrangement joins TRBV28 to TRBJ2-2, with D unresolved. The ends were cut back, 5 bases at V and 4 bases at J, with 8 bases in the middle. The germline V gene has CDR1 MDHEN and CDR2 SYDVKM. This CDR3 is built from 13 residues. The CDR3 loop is CASSGVFTGELFF. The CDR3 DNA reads TGTGCCAGCAGTGGGGTCTTCACCGGGGAGCTGTTTTTT.

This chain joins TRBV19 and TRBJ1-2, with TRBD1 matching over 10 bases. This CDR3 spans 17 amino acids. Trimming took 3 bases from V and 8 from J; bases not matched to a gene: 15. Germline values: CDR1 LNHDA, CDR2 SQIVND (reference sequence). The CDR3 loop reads CASSMTTGGFLSEGYTF. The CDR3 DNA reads TGTGCCAGTAGTATGACGACAGGGGGCTTTTTAAGTGAAGGCTACACCTTC. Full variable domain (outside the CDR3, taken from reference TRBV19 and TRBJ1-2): DGGITQSPKYLFRKEGQNVTLSCEQNLNHDAMYWYRQDPGQGLRLIYYSQIVNDFQKGDIAEGYSVSREKKESFPLTVTSAQKNPTAFYLCASSMTTGGFLSEGYTFGSGTRLTVV.

This chain's CDR3 is CATSDRGGQGGEQYF. As DNA, the CDR3 is TGTGCCACCAGTGATCGCGGTGGACAGGGCGGCGAGCAGTACTTC. The rearrangement uses TRBV24-1 and TRBJ2-7; 8 nucleotides align to TRBD1. The CDR3 contains 15 residues. Germline V gene sequence: CDR1 KGHDR, CDR2 SFDVKD. The trim removed 3 bases at V and 6 bases at J, leaving 9 bases unmatched.

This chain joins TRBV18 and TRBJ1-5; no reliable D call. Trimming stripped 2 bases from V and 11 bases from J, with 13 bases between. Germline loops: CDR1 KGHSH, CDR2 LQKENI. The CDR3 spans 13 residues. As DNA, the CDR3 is TGTGCCAGCTCACCATCCCCCAAATCAGCCCAGCATTTT. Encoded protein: CASSPSPKSAQHF.